This T cell receptor beta chain is from a study of CD8 T cells in ankylosing spondylitis. TCRdb re-derived calls from the 5' RACE reads in MiXCR, one entry per CDR3 protein. The sample lists roughly 150,000 distinct CDR3 sequences, 6% to 8.5% occurring once. This clonotype was recorded at least ten times. Germline V lookup: CDR1 SGHVS, CDR2 FQNEAQ. The V end lost 5 bases, the J end lost 2 bases, and 16 bases lay between the germline ends. This CDR3 is built from 15 residues. The sample was blood, either unsorted or a sorted T cell fraction (not recorded which). The source of this sequence is a female donor with ankylosing spondylitis or in good health (not recorded which). This chain joins TRBV7-8 and TRBJ2-7, with a tentative D call TRBD2 (5 bases). The CDR3 region is CASSTRTGKPYEQYF. The CDR3 DNA reads as TGTGCCAGCAGCACCCGGACGGGGAAACCCTACGAGCAGTACTTC.